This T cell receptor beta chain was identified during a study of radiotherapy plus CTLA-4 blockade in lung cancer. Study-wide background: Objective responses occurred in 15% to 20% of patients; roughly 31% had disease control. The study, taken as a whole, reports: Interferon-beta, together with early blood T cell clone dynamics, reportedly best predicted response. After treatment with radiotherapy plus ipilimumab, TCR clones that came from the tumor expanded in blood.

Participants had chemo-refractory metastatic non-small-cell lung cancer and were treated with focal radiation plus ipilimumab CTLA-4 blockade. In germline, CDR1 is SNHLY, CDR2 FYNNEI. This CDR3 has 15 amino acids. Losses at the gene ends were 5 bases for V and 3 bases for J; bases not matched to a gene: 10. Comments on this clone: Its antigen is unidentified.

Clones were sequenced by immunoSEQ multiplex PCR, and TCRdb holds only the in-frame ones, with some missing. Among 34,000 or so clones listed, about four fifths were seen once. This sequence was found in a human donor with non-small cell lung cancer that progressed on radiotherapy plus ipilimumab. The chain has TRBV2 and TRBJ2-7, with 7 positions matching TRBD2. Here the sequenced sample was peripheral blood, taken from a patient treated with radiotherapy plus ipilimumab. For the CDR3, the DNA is TGTGCCAGCAGTCTTCGACTAGCCACTCTCTACGAGCAGTACTTC. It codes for CASSLRLATLYEQYF.